One and the same sample provided the 24 T cell receptor beta chains below, sequenced in a study of blood T cell repertoires in COVID-19 (dated by TCRdb to 2020 to 2021). The library was built by means of the immunoSEQ multiplex PCR assay. TCRdb mirrors the immuneACCESS table, restricted to in-frame sequences. Some clones are absent from its copies; in checked studies, under half trace to an unresolved V gene, and the reason for the others is unknown. The sample includes 100,000 or so clones, with 85% observed a single time. More than 1.5% of the sample goes to the ten largest clones. The sample was peripheral blood. The receptors were sampled from a woman between 65 and 79 years old with active or convalescent COVID-19.

The J gene is TRBJ2-7, the V gene TRBV29-1, with 10 positions matching TRBD1. V was pared by 6 bases and J by 6 bases, with 5 bases of the junction left unmatched. From germline, CDR1 is SQVTM and CDR2 ANQGSEA. The CDR3 consists of 12 residues. CDR3 bases: TGCAGCGTCGCAGGACAGGGGGGCGAGCAGTACTTC. Its translation is CSVAGQGGEQYF.

This clone occurred once. The identical CDR3 is also encoded by other nucleotide sequences in the sample. V usage is TRBV30 and J usage is TRBJ1-5, with TRBD1 matching over 8 bases. J lost 6 bases, V lost 2 bases, and 6 bases had no gene match. The CDR3 contains 14 residues. CDR1 GTSNPN and CDR2 SVGIG come from the germline V gene (reference sequence). The CDR3 loop reads CAWSITGGGQPQHF. The CDR3 nucleotides read TGTGCCTGGAGTATCACAGGGGGAGGTCAGCCCCAGCATTTT.

V is TRBV18 and J is TRBJ1-1, with D possibly matching TRBD1 (6 bases). Germline V CDR1 and CDR2: KGHSH, LQKENI. The CDR3 is made up of 16 amino acids. V was shortened by 4 bases and J by 2 bases, with 17 bases between the two germline ends. CDR3 nucleotides: TGTGCCAGCTCACTAACAGGGAACCCCTCCAACACTGAAGCTTTCTTT. Encoded protein: CASSLTGNPSNTEAFF. Supplemented by reference TRBV18 and TRBJ1-1, the full variable domain reads NAGVMQNPRHLVRRRGQEARLRCSPMKGHSHVYWYRQLPEEGLKFMVYLQKENIIDESGMPKERFSAEFPKEGPSILRIQQVVRGDSAAYFCASSLTGNPSNTEAFFGQGTRLTVV.

V is TRBV30 and J is TRBJ1-1; no clear D gene. Trimming left V 4 bases short and J 4 bases short, with 13 bases between. The CDR3 has 13 amino acids. Germline lookup yields CDR1 GTSNPN and CDR2 SVGIG (reference sequence). CDR3 amino acids: CAWTKGSSTEAFF. CDR3 bases: TGTGCCTGGACAAAAGGGAGTTCCACTGAAGCTTTCTTT.

V gene TRBV5-1 combines with J gene TRBJ1-6, with 7 bases fitting TRBD1. CDR1 and CDR2 from the germline V gene are SGHRS and YFSETQ. V was pared by 3 bases and J by 6 bases, with 3 bases of the junction left unmatched. The CDR3 is 14 amino acids. The CDR3 DNA sequence: TGCGCCAGCAGCTCGGGACAGTCTAATTCACCCCTCCACTTT. This sequence encodes CASSSGQSNSPLHF.

The J gene is TRBJ2-7, the V gene TRBV20-1; tentative D call: TRBD2 (6 bases). V lost 7 bases to trimming and J lost 1 base, with 8 bases between them. CDR3 length: 11 amino acids. Per germline, CDR1 DFQATT and CDR2 SNEGSKA (reference sequence). The CDR3 sequence is CSVGGSYEQYF. DNA for the CDR3: TGCAGTGTGGGAGGTTCCTACGAGCAGTACTTC.

The chain carries TRBV3-1 (or the pseudogene TRBV3-2) and TRBJ1-4; D unclear. The CDR3 totals 14 residues. Trimming removed 0 bases from V and 7 bases from J, with 9 bases in between. Germline CDR1 reads LGHDT; CDR2 reads YNNKEL (reference sequence). CDR3 region: CASSQETSSEKLFF. The CDR3 DNA reads as TGTGCCAGCAGCCAAGAAACATCCAGTGAAAAACTGTTTTTT.

This rearrangement joins TRBV9 to TRBJ1-6; D remains unclear. The CDR3 contains 14 residues. V shed 4 bases and J shed 9 bases, with 14 bases lying between them. Germline V gene lookup returns CDR1 SGDLS and CDR2 YYNGEE. This chain's CDR3 is CASSSQQSGSPLHF. The CDR3 bases are TGTGCCAGCAGCTCACAGCAGTCAGGTTCACCCCTCCACTTT.

The V and J genes are TRBV4-1 and TRBJ1-2, with D unresolved. This CDR3 contains 16 residues. The V and J ends lost 0 bases and 3 bases respectively, with 14 bases between them. Germline CDR1 MGHRA, CDR2 YSYEKL. DNA of the CDR3: TGCGCCAGCAGCCAAGATTGGGTGAGGGTTGACTATGGCTACACCTTC. Amino acids: CASSQDWVRVDYGYTF.

The chain employs TRBV7-9 and TRBJ2-1, with D tentatively TRBD1 (7 bases). This CDR3 spans 15 amino acids. The germline gives CDR1 SEHNR, CDR2 FQNEAQ (reference sequence). The V end was cut by 5 bases, the J end by 6 bases, with 17 bases between. The CDR3 DNA reads as TGTGCCAGCAGCACCCGCGGGACAGCGTCCAATGAGCAGTTCTTC. This codes for CASSTRGTASNEQFF.

The V call is TRBV20-1, the J call TRBJ1-1, with TRBD1 matching 10 bases. Germline assignment: CDR1 DFQATT and CDR2 SNEGSKA (reference sequence). With 5 bases clipped from V and 8 bases from J, the junction kept 2 bases outside the gene matches. This CDR3 contains 11 residues. CDR3 bases: TGCAGTGCTGAGGGACAGGGGGAAGCTTTCTTT. Residues: CSAEGQGEAFF.

CDR3 residues: CASSLVGEYSGNTIYF. DNA for the CDR3: TGTGCCAGCAGCCTTGTAGGGGAATACTCTGGAAACACCATATATTTT. The chain recombines TRBV5-6 with TRBJ1-3; tentative D call: TRBD1 (5 bases). The CDR3 runs 16 residues. V was shortened by 4 bases and J by 0 bases, with 14 bases between the two germline ends. Germline V gene sequence: CDR1 SGHDT, CDR2 YYEEEE.

The chain uses TRBV7-9 and TRBJ2-6, with 11 bases that match TRBD2. The CDR3 loop spans 18 amino acids. CDR1 SEHNR and CDR2 FQNEAQ come from the germline V gene (reference sequence). V dropped 8 bases and J dropped 0; count of bases not matched to a gene: 9. CDR3 residues: CASGRRLAGSSGANVLTF. As DNA, the CDR3 is TGTGCCAGCGGGCGGAGACTAGCGGGGTCCTCTGGGGCCAACGTCCTGACTTTC. Complete variable domain (other parts from reference TRBV7-9 and TRBJ2-6): DTGVSQNPRHKITKRGQNVTFRCDPISEHNRLYWYRQTLGQGPEFLTYFQNEAQLEKSRLLSDRFSAERPKGSFSTLEIQRTEQGDSAMYLCASGRRLAGSSGANVLTFGAGSRLTVL.

V usage is TRBV10-3 and J usage is TRBJ2-3, with D uncertain. V shed 6 bases and J shed 3 bases, with 10 bases lying between them. CDR1 and CDR2 from the germline V gene are ENHRY and SYGVKD. This CDR3 contains 13 residues. The CDR3 sequence: CAISRGPTDTQYF. CDR3 sequence (DNA): TGTGCCATCAGCCGAGGCCCAACAGATACGCAGTATTTT.

The V call is TRBV9, the J call TRBJ2-2; TRBD1 matches 10 bases. There are 19 residues in the CDR3. Germline CDR1 reads SGDLS; CDR2 reads YYNGEE. With V trimmed by 0 bases and J by 3 bases, 11 bases remained unmatched. This CDR3 is CASSVGLSSGTGDTGELFF. CDR3 sequence (DNA): TGTGCCAGCAGCGTAGGTTTAAGTTCCGGGACAGGGGACACCGGGGAGCTGTTTTTT.

V gene TRBV11-2 combines with J gene TRBJ2-2; tentatively, D is TRBD2 (6 bases). The CDR3 has 15 amino acids. V lost 5 bases and J lost 5, with 15 bases in between. The germline V gene encodes CDR1 SGHAT and CDR2 FQNNGV. The CDR3 loop reads CASSPSGTLTGELFF. In DNA, the CDR3 is TGTGCCAGCAGCCCATCCGGGACTTTAACCGGGGAGCTGTTTTTT.

This chain links TRBV7-2 with TRBJ2-3; 10 nucleotides match TRBD2. The germline gives CDR1 SGHTA, CDR2 FQGNSA. V lost 1 base, J lost 4 bases, and 8 bases stayed unmatched. The CDR3 runs 17 residues. Written as DNA, the CDR3 is TGTGCCAGCAGCTTAGTGGGTAGCGGGGGGCCGGCAGATACGCAGTATTTT. Protein product: CASSLVGSGGPADTQYF.

This sequence joins TRBV18 and TRBJ2-3; 7 nucleotides line up with TRBD2. Germline loops: CDR1 KGHSH, CDR2 LQKENI. V was clipped by 0 bases and J by 8 bases; unmatched bases: 2. This CDR3 contains 13 residues. CDR3 loop: CASSPPERGTQYF. CDR3 bases: TGTGCCAGCTCACCACCTGAGCGGGGTACGCAGTATTTT. The full variable domain, with the rest looked up from reference TRBV18 and TRBJ2-3, is NAGVMQNPRHLVRRRGQEARLRCSPMKGHSHVYWYRQLPEEGLKFMVYLQKENIIDESGMPKERFSAEFPKEGPSILRIQQVVRGDSAAYFCASSPPERGTQYFGPGTRLTVL.

The gene calls are TRBV12-3 or TRBV12-4 and TRBJ2-7, with a weak D call TRBD1 (6 bases). The CDR3 extends over 11 amino acids. Trimming took off 6 bases at V and 4 bases at J, with 7 bases between the two ends. CDR3 sequence (DNA): TGTGCCAGCAGCAGGGGATACGAGCAGTACTTC. Translation gives CASSRGYEQYF.

CDR3 nucleotides: TGCGCCAGCAGCCAGGAGATGGACACTTACGAGCAGTACTTC. Translated: CASSQEMDTYEQYF. This chain joins TRBV4-3 and TRBJ2-7; D may be TRBD1 (5 bases). Trimming pared 3 bases from V and 4 bases from J, leaving 13 bases between. This CDR3 comprises 14 residues. Germline V gene lookup returns CDR1 LGHNA and CDR2 YSLEER.

The chain links TRBV5-1 to TRBJ2-5, with a possible D match to TRBD2 (5 bases). CDR3 length: 14 amino acids. The V gene's germline CDR1 is SGHRS and CDR2 YFSETQ. V was clipped by 2 bases and J by 5 bases, with 13 bases between them. The CDR3 protein is CASSFGGLGETQYF. CDR3 DNA: TGCGCCAGCAGCTTTGGAGGTTTAGGGGAGACCCAGTACTTC. The full variable domain, its missing parts supplied by reference TRBV5-1 and TRBJ2-5, is KAGVTQTPRYLIKTRGQQVTLSCSPISGHRSVSWYQQTPGQGLQFLFEYFSETQRNKGNFPGRFSGRQFSNSRSEMNVSTLELGDSALYLCASSFGGLGETQYFGPGTRLLVL.

This clone was seen once. The genes are TRBV7-2 and TRBJ2-7, with TRBD1 matching 7 bases. The CDR3 consists of 14 residues. The V and J ends lost 3 bases and 0 bases, in that order; junction bases with no gene match: 2. Looked up from germline, CDR1 is SGHTA and CDR2 is FQGNSA. The CDR3 DNA follows: TGTGCCAGCAGCTTTACAGGGGTCTCCTACGAGCAGTACTTC. Translation gives CASSFTGVSYEQYF.

J is TRBJ2-7 and V is TRBV5-5; TRBD1 agrees at 12 bases. The CDR3 runs to 15 residues. CDR1 is SGHKS, CDR2 YYEKEE, per germline (reference sequence). V shed 4 bases, J shed 3 bases, and the junction held 5 bases outside the gene matches. The CDR3 nucleotides read TGTGCCAGCAGCATGGGACAGGGGGCTTACTACGAGCAGTACTTC. This codes for CASSMGQGAYYEQYF.

This sequence joins TRBV30 and TRBJ1-1, with TRBD1 matching 9 bases. The CDR3 contains 14 residues. The V and J ends lost 5 bases and 4 bases, in that order; junction bases with no gene match: 8. Germline loops: CDR1 GTSNPN, CDR2 SVGIG (reference sequence). CDR3 residues: CAWEGQGMGTEAFF. CDR3 DNA sequence: TGTGCCTGGGAGGGACAGGGTATGGGCACTGAAGCTTTCTTT.